This T cell receptor beta chain came from a study of response to subunit inactivated influenza vaccine. V lost 0 bases and J 0 bases, leaving 15 bases between the germline ends. Per the germline V gene, CDR1 is MNHEY and CDR2 is SVGAGI. This CDR3 is built from 18 residues. TCRdb called the RT-PCR reads again in MiXCR, with one record for every CDR3 protein. The table lists 700,000 to 900,000 distinct CDR3 sequences, about 20% of them singletons. Many counts were recorded for this clonotype. Its antigen is as yet unknown. The study's findings and limits: The authors put forward the suggestion that each seasonal influenza vaccination may bring in only a limited number of new T cells.

The starting material was PBMCs from blood, obtained 4 to 6 days after vaccination. V is TRBV6-5 and J is TRBJ1-5; no reliable D call. The receptor comes from a man aged 50 or older who received an inactivated influenza vaccine. DNA for the CDR3: TGTGCCAGCAGTTACTCGGGCAGAAACCTATATAGCAATCAGCCCCAGCATTTT. It is translated as CASSYSGRNLYSNQPQHF.